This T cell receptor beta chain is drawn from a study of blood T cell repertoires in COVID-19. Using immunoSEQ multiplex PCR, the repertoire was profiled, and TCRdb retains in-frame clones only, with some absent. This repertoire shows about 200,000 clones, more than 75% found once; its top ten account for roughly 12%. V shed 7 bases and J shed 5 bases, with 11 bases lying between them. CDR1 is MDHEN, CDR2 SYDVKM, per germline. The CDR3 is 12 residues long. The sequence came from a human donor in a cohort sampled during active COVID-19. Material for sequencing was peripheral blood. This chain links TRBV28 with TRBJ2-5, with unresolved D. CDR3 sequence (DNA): TGTGCCAGCACCTTCTCCCGGGAGACCCAGTACTTC. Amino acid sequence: CASTFSRETQYF. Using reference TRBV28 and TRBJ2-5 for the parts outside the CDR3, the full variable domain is DVKVTQSSRYLVKRTGEKVFLECVQDMDHENMFWYRQDPGLGLRLIYFSYDVKMKEKGDIPEGYSVSREKKERFSLILESASTNQTSMYLCASTFSRETQYFGPGTRLLVL.